Presented here are 7 T cell receptor delta chains from one specimen sequenced in a study of γδ T cells in repeated Plasmodium falciparum infection. TCRdb re-called the multiplex PCR reads with CATT. Here the sample spans approximately 53,000 delta-chain clones, around 1.7% being singletons. Gammadelta T cells were flow-sorted from PBMC into Vgamma9/Vdelta2+ and Vdelta2-negative populations for bulk analysis. Sequencing was performed on gamma-delta T cells from blood. The receptors come from a pool of human donors (malaria-infected and uninfected, not separated).

This clone was detected a few times. J is TRDJ1 and V is TRAV29/DV5; 10 nucleotides line up with TRDD3. V was clipped by 0 bases and J by 5 bases; unmatched bases: 40. Germline V gene sequence: CDR1 NSMFDY, CDR2 ISSIKDK. This CDR3 comprises 26 residues. The CDR3 sequence: CAASVVLSPSLTGGSGAREGLDKLIF. The DNA of the CDR3 is TGTGCAGCAAGCGTGGTTCTTAGTCCTTCCCTTACTGGGGGATCGGGAGCTCGCGAAGGCCTGGATAAACTCATCTTT. Full variable domain (outside the CDR3, taken from reference TRAV29/DV5 and TRDJ1): DQQVKQNSPSLSVQEGRISILNCDYTNSMFDYFLWYKKYPAEGPTFLISISSIKDKNEDGRFTVFLNKSAKHLSLHIVPSQPGDSAVYFCAASVVLSPSLTGGSGAREGLDKLIFGKGTRVTVEP.

The sample holds many counts of this clone. The chain couples TRDV1 to TRDJ1; the match to TRDD3 covers 9 bases. CDR1 TSWWSYY and CDR2 QGS come from the germline V gene. This CDR3 spans 24 amino acids. Germline trimming cut 0 bases from V and 0 bases from J; bases unmatched to any gene: 26. CDR3 coding DNA: TGTGCTCTTGGGGAACTTCCCAGCTCTCATAGTACTGGGGGAGACAACGAGTACACCGATAAACTCATCTTT. Translating gives CALGELPSSHSTGGDNEYTDKLIF.

The table lists this clone with many counts. For this DNA, TCRdb reports the protein of a much larger clone, which diverges at residue 19, most likely from a read error; the protein presented here is translated directly from the DNA. The V gene is TRDV1, the J gene TRDJ1, with a tentative D call TRDD3 (5 bases). Per the germline V gene, CDR1 is TSWWSYY and CDR2 is QGS. The CDR3 loop spans 20 amino acids. The CDR3 DNA sequence: TGTGCTCTTGGGGAATCTACGACCCGACCTCGAGAGGGACTATCGGATAAACTCACCTTT. Amino acid sequence: CALGESTTRPREGLSDKLTF.

This clone showed up many times. TCRdb records a much larger clone's protein for this DNA, with a difference at residue 11 that likely arises from a read error; the protein given is the translation of the DNA. The gene calls are TRDV1 and TRDJ1; D not certain. V lost 2 bases and J 0 bases, leaving 25 bases between the germline ends. The CDR3 contains 20 residues. Per germline, CDR1 TSWWSYY and CDR2 QGS. The CDR3 protein is CALGERQTPGALLHTDKLIF. CDR3 DNA sequence: TGTGCTCTTGGGGAAAGACAAACCCCAGGAGCACTTCTCCACACCGATAAACTCATCTTT.

Remarks on this clone: One base separates it from a far larger clone, so it is likely a read error. Other DNA sequences in the sample encode the same CDR3. A V gene of TRDV1 was called, but no J gene was assigned; the table calls TRDD3, which could not be checked here. Germline lookup yields CDR1 TSWWSYY and CDR2 QGS. The CDR3 is 21 amino acids. CDR3 sequence (DNA): TGTGCTCTGGGCCCCCTTCCTCGGCCGCGGTGGGGGATACAAGGCACCGATAAGCTCATCTTT. Its translation: CALGPLPRPRWGIQGTDKLIF.

In the case of this clone: The junction departs from germline at one end; a sequencing error may be responsible. The V and J genes are TRDV2 and TRDJ3; 10 positions agree with TRDD3. TCRdb offers no J gene call, so here the DNA was matched to germline to obtain one. The CDR3 consists of 17 residues. In germline, CDR1 is GEAIGNYY, CDR2 EKD. The CDR3 sequence: CSACDVLGDWDTRQMFF. The CDR3 bases are TGCAGTGCCTGTGACGTACTGGGGGATTGGGACACCCGACAGATGTTTTTC.

Of note for this clone: TCRdb's listed protein matches a much larger clone and diverges from this DNA's translation at residue 16, likely through a read error; the protein shown comes from the DNA. V usage is TRDV1 and J usage is TRDJ1; 8 bases align to TRDD3. Germline values: CDR1 TSWWSYY, CDR2 QGS. The CDR3 sequence is 18 residues long. CDR3 nucleotide sequence: TGTGCTCTTGGGTCCCGTTCCCTAATGGGATACGGAACCGATAAACCCATCTTT. Translated: CALGSRSLMGYGTDKPIF.